In its sample, the clone carrying this TCR beta chain was seen a few times. Allocation to cohorts depended on clinical history reported by the participants. CDR1 and CDR2 from the germline V gene are MDHEN and SYDVKM. There are 13 residues in the CDR3. The germline V and J ends were trimmed by 4 bases and 4 bases, with 10 bases remaining between them. The data derive from a study of blood T cell repertoires in COVID-19. At the level of the study: PBMCs, B-cell-depleted T cells, or T cells were the source of the cDNA or gDNA that made up the material.

Methods used by the authors: Reference gene primer amplification gave nucleated cell count estimates. Assay: immunoSEQ multiplex PCR; the TCRdb copy retains only in-frame clones and omits some. V and J calls and clone size are as listed in that table; D and trimming were resolved from the DNA. The sample consists of roughly 330,000 clones, about nine tenths of them appearing once. The chain has TRBV28 and TRBJ1-2, with a weak D call TRBD1 (6 bases). This TCR came from a young woman who had recovered from COVID-19. Sequenced material: PBMCs or T cells enriched from blood (not recorded which). CDR3 bases: TGTGCCAGCAGTTCAGGGGCCACCTATGGCTACACCTTC. It translates to CASSSGATYGYTF.